This note documents a single T cell receptor (beta chain) sequence. These data are taken from a study of blood T cell repertoires in COVID-19. In the original analysis: Quantification of nucleated cells was approximated via reference gene primer amplification. Sequenced by immunoSEQ multiplex PCR; TCRdb stores in-frame clones only, minus some. V and J calls and clone size follow that table, whereas D and trimming were derived from the DNA. This table has 260,000 or so clones, approximately 90% appearing once. CDR3 length: 16 amino acids. V dropped 5 bases and J dropped 6; count of bases not matched to a gene: 13. In germline, CDR1 is LNHNV, CDR2 YYDKDF (reference sequence).

This sequence was found in a middle-aged woman with acute COVID-19. Sequenced sample: PBMCs or T cells enriched from blood (not recorded which). The V call is TRBV15, the J call TRBJ1-5; 7 positions agree with TRBD1. This CDR3 is CATSGIDRAHSQPQHF. The CDR3 DNA follows: TGTGCCACCAGCGGAATTGACAGGGCGCACAGTCAGCCCCAGCATTTT.